This entry lists 27 T cell receptor beta chains sequenced from one sample in a study of T cells in Graves' hyperthyroidism and ophthalmopathy. RNA transcripts served as the template for amplifying TCR beta CDR3 regions. When the TCR CDR3 underwent first-round RT-PCR, the HTBI primer set was used. TCRdb re-analysed the multiplex PCR reads in MiXCR, keeping a single row per CDR3 protein. The data contain fewer than 550,000 distinct CDR3 sequences, roughly 14% of them singletons. The sequencing sample was made of blood. All receptors derive from a woman under 30 with Graves' hyperthyroidism.

This clonotype was seen a handful of times. The chain uses TRBV4-1 and TRBJ2-1; D is unresolved. The CDR3 is made up of 15 amino acids. Germline-derived CDR1 and CDR2 are MGHRA and YSYEKL. V lost 4 bases to trimming and J lost 7 bases, with 17 bases between them. The CDR3 region has the DNA TGCGCCAGCAGCCTGGCCGTGGGGTCGAGGAATGAGCAGTTCTTC. Translation: CASSLAVGSRNEQFF.

This clonotype was observed many times. V gene TRBV7-9 combines with J gene TRBJ2-6; 8 bases line up with TRBD1. This CDR3 contains 16 residues. V trimming: 3 bases; J trimming: 2 bases; junction bases outside the gene matches: 3. Per germline, CDR1 SEHNR and CDR2 FQNEAQ (reference sequence). This chain's CDR3 is CASSFGQGTGANVLTF. The CDR3 region has the DNA TGTGCCAGCAGCTTTGGACAGGGAACTGGGGCCAACGTCCTGACTTTC.

This clonotype was seen ten or more times. The rearrangement links TRBV30 to TRBJ1-1; D gene unclear. Trimming removed 2 bases from V and 1 base from J, with 11 bases in between. The CDR3 sequence is 14 residues long. The germline CDR1 and CDR2 sequences are GTSNPN and SVGIG (reference sequence). In DNA form, the CDR3 reads TGTGCCTGGAGTCCTCGACGGACGAACACTGAAGCTTTCTTT. Its translation is CAWSPRRTNTEAFF. Full variable domain (outside the CDR3, taken from reference TRBV30 and TRBJ1-1): SQTIHQWPATLVQPVGSPLSLECTVEGTSNPNLYWYRQAAGRGLQLLFYSVGIGQISSEVPQNLSASRPQDRQFILSSKKLLLSDSGFYLCAWSPRRTNTEAFFGQGTRLTVV.

This clonotype was counted at least ten times. The CDR3 reads CASSQDQERWMGETQYF. DNA for the CDR3: TGTGCCAGCAGCCAAGATCAGGAACGGTGGATGGGGGAGACCCAGTACTTC. This sequence joins TRBV3-1 and TRBJ2-5; D not resolved. The V end was cut by 0 bases, the J end by 5 bases, with 19 bases between. This CDR3 has 17 residues. Germline-derived CDR1 and CDR2 are LGHDT and YNNKEL (reference sequence).

In its sample, this clonotype was seen many times. The chain couples TRBV28 to TRBJ2-5; D is uncertain. Germline lookup yields CDR1 MDHEN and CDR2 SYDVKM. The CDR3 runs to 12 residues. Trimming left V 8 bases short and J 5 bases short, with 12 bases between. The DNA for the CDR3 is TGTGCCAGCCAGAGCAGTGGGGAGACCCAGTACTTC. Encoded protein: CASQSSGETQYF.

This clonotype was recorded at least ten times. The V call is TRBV30, the J call TRBJ2-7, with 9 bases identical to TRBD1. Germline-derived CDR1 and CDR2 are GTSNPN and SVGIG (reference sequence). This CDR3 has 12 amino acids. With V trimmed by 5 bases and J by 4 bases, 3 bases remained unmatched. In DNA, the CDR3 is TGTGCCTGGGGACAGGGGATGTACGAGCAGTACTTC. The encoded protein is CAWGQGMYEQYF. The full variable domain, its missing parts supplied by reference TRBV30 and TRBJ2-7, is SQTIHQWPATLVQPVGSPLSLECTVEGTSNPNLYWYRQAAGRGLQLLFYSVGIGQISSEVPQNLSASRPQDRQFILSSKKLLLSDSGFYLCAWGQGMYEQYFGPGTRLTVT.

The table lists this clonotype with many counts. The rearrangement links TRBV20-1 to TRBJ2-1; TRBD2 might be the D (7 bases). CDR3 length: 12 amino acids. CDR1 is DFQATT and CDR2 is SNEGSKA in the germline V gene (reference sequence). Trimming removed 5 bases at V and 8 bases at J, with 13 bases between. The CDR3, as DNA: TGCAGTGCTGATGGGGGGGCCTATGAGCAGTTCTTC. This translates into CSADGGAYEQFF.

This clonotype has only a few counts. The chain is built from TRBV9 and TRBJ2-2; 11 nucleotides line up with TRBD2. CDR1 and CDR2 (germline): SGDLS, YYNGEE. The junction had 7 bases not matched to a gene; V was cut back by 3 bases and J by 0 bases. CDR3 length equals 18 residues. The CDR3 reads CASSGSGTSGANTGELFF. As DNA, the CDR3 is TGTGCCAGCAGCGGAAGTGGGACTAGCGGCGCGAACACCGGGGAGCTGTTTTTT.

This clonotype was observed many times. V usage is TRBV7-3 and J usage is TRBJ1-5; D remains unclear. The V end lost 1 base, the J end lost 7 bases, and 8 bases lay between the germline ends. The germline CDR1 and CDR2 sequences are SGHTA and FQGTGA. The CDR3 covers 13 residues. CDR3 coding DNA: TGTGCCAGCAGCTTAATTGTTGGCCAGCCCCAGCATTTT. Protein product: CASSLIVGQPQHF.

A few counts support this clonotype. The rearrangement uses TRBV6-1 and TRBJ2-7; no clear D. Trimming pared 7 bases from V and 0 bases from J, leaving 10 bases between. Germline V gene sequence: CDR1 MNHNS, CDR2 SASEGT. The CDR3 spans 13 residues. CDR3 region: CASTDQSSYEQYF. The CDR3 nucleotides read TGTGCCAGCACCGATCAGAGCTCCTACGAGCAGTACTTC.

This clonotype came up many times. This rearrangement joins TRBV20-1 to TRBJ2-5, with 9 bases that match TRBD2. The CDR3 is 16 amino acids. Looked up from germline, CDR1 is DFQATT and CDR2 is SNEGSKA (reference sequence). V lost 0 bases and J lost 0; bases outside the gene matches: 5. The DNA for the CDR3 is TGCAGTGCTAGAGATATGGGCGGGGGGGACCAAGAGACCCAGTACTTC. Its protein product is CSARDMGGGDQETQYF.

J is TRBJ2-1 and V is TRBV11-2; D not certain. The ends were cut back, 2 bases at V and 2 bases at J, with 10 bases in the middle. There are 15 residues in the CDR3. Germline values: CDR1 SGHAT, CDR2 FQNNGV. The CDR3 nucleotides are TGTGCCAGCAGCTTAAATGGGCTACCCTACAATGAGCAGTTCTTC. It is translated as CASSLNGLPYNEQFF.

In its sample, this clonotype was seen many times. The chain carries TRBV13 and TRBJ2-4, with 7 bases aligning to TRBD2. Trimming at V came to 5 bases and at J to 5 bases, leaving 6 bases not matched to a gene. Germline V gene lookup returns CDR1 PRHDT and CDR2 FYEKMQ (reference sequence). The CDR3 contains 14 residues. The CDR3 region has the DNA TGTGCCAGCAGCCTCAGACGGGGGGAAAACATTCAGTACTTC. Protein sequence: CASSLRRGENIQYF.

At least ten counts were recorded for this clonotype. The chain is built from TRBV20-1 and TRBJ2-5; tentatively, D is TRBD1 or TRBD2 (6 bases each). V was shortened by 0 bases and J by 6 bases, with 17 bases between the two germline ends. The germline V gene encodes CDR1 DFQATT and CDR2 SNEGSKA (reference sequence). The CDR3 covers 15 residues. The CDR3 here is CSAREGRGGWKTQYF. DNA of the CDR3: TGCAGTGCTAGAGAGGGACGAGGGGGGTGGAAGACCCAGTACTTC.

This clonotype was seen ten or more times. V and J are TRBV6-7 and TRBJ2-5; D remains unclear. TRBV6-7 is noted as an ORF with a role that remains uncertain. The CDR3 is 16 amino acids. V was shortened by 1 base and J by 2 bases, with 14 bases between the two germline ends. CDR3 loop: CASSYFPGLPQETQYF. CDR3 in DNA: TGTGCCAGCAGTTACTTCCCGGGCCTGCCTCAAGAGACCCAGTACTTC.

The rearrangement uses TRBV2 and TRBJ2-2; D is possibly TRBD2 (7 bases). Trimming shortened V by 6 bases and J by 7 bases, and 18 bases separated the two germline ends. This CDR3 has 15 amino acids. Germline CDR1 and CDR2: SNHLY and FYNNEI. CDR3 DNA: TGTGCCAGCAGGGGGGGGCTAGCTTCCCACGGGGAGCTGTTTTTT. Translating gives CASRGGLASHGELFF.

This chain connects TRBV12-5 to TRBJ2-3, with a weak D call TRBD2 (5 bases). With 7 bases removed from V and 4 bases from J, the gap between germline ends came to 6 bases. Looked up from germline, CDR1 is LGHNT and CDR2 is FRNRAP. The CDR3 is 11 residues long. CDR3 sequence reads: CASAEADTQYF. The CDR3 bases are TGTGCTAGTGCGGAGGCAGATACGCAGTATTTT.

This clonotype showed up many times. This sequence joins TRBV5-1 and TRBJ1-5, with D maybe TRBD1 (5 bases). The V end lost 0 bases, the J end lost 6 bases, and 13 bases lay between the germline ends. There are 15 residues in the CDR3. Germline assignment: CDR1 SGHRS and CDR2 YFSETQ. CDR3 region: CASSLGAGPGQPQHF. The CDR3 bases are TGCGCCAGCAGCTTGGGTGCGGGGCCCGGTCAGCCCCAGCATTTT.

V usage is TRBV24-1 and J usage is TRBJ2-1, with D perhaps TRBD1 (5 bases). CDR1 and CDR2 from the germline V gene are KGHDR and SFDVKD. Trimming shortened V by 2 bases and J by 0 bases, and 13 bases separated the two germline ends. There are 17 residues in the CDR3. CDR3 amino acids: CATSDSTGFSSYNEQFF. Written as DNA, the CDR3 is TGTGCCACCAGTGATTCCACAGGTTTCAGCTCCTACAATGAGCAGTTCTTC.

In this sample, this clonotype turned up many times. The chain carries TRBV10-3 and TRBJ2-7, with 10 bases identical to TRBD1. This CDR3 is built from 13 residues. After removal of 6 bases from V and 6 bases from J, the junction contained 5 bases not matched to a gene. Germline V gives CDR1 ENHRY, CDR2 SYGVKD. DNA of the CDR3: TGTGCCATCAGGCGGGACAGGGGTGGCGAGCAGTACTTC. Translating gives CAIRRDRGGEQYF.

This clonotype occurred many times. V gene TRBV29-1 combines with J gene TRBJ2-5, with a tentative D call TRBD1 (7 bases). CDR3 length equals 13 residues. V lost 7 bases to trimming and J lost 5 bases, with 17 bases between them. Germline CDR1 is SQVTM and CDR2 is ANQGSEA. The CDR3: CSGVKGAGETQYF. Written as DNA, the CDR3 is TGCAGCGGAGTGAAGGGGGCGGGGGAGACCCAGTACTTC.

This clonotype came up a few times. This sequence joins TRBV28 and TRBJ1-5; D is ambiguous. The CDR3 loop spans 15 amino acids. The germline gives CDR1 MDHEN, CDR2 SYDVKM. With 2 bases removed from V and 3 bases from J, the gap between germline ends came to 11 bases. CDR3: CASSLMGSPNQPQHF. In DNA, the CDR3 is TGTGCCAGCAGTTTAATGGGCTCCCCCAATCAGCCCCAGCATTTT.

The V and J genes are TRBV20-1 and TRBJ2-2, with TRBD1 matching 7 bases. V lost 6 bases and J lost 0; bases outside the gene matches: 4. CDR1 and CDR2 from the germline V gene are DFQATT and SNEGSKA (reference sequence). The CDR3 length is 14 residues. CDR3: CSAEGAPNTGELFF. The CDR3 DNA is TGCAGTGCAGAGGGGGCCCCGAACACCGGGGAGCTGTTTTTT.

This clonotype appeared many times. The chain joins TRBV20-1 to TRBJ1-2; D perhaps matches TRBD1 (5 bases). With 6 bases removed from V and 4 bases from J, the gap between germline ends came to 15 bases. This CDR3 region has 13 residues. Per the germline V gene, CDR1 is DFQATT and CDR2 is SNEGSKA (reference sequence). CDR3 region: CSATGHGTYGYTF. The CDR3 DNA sequence: TGCAGTGCCACTGGACACGGAACCTATGGCTACACCTTC.

This clonotype has ten or more counts. The chain couples TRBV19 to TRBJ1-5; 9 bases align to TRBD1. This CDR3 spans 13 amino acids. Germline-derived CDR1 and CDR2 are LNHDA and SQIVND (reference sequence). The V gene end was trimmed by 5 bases and the J gene end by 7 bases; junction bases not matched to a gene: 3. The DNA of the CDR3 is TGTGCCAGTAGTTGGGACAGGGACCAGCCCCAGCATTTT. Amino acid sequence: CASSWDRDQPQHF.

Turning to this clonotype: Possible read error: a much larger clone is one base away. The V gene is TRBV30, the J gene TRBJ1-2, with D maybe TRBD1 (5 bases). This CDR3 comprises 14 residues. Germline V gene sequence: CDR1 GTSNPN, CDR2 SVGIG (reference sequence). V shed 0 bases and J shed 5 bases, with 13 bases lying between them. This chain's CDR3 is CAWSVLSGWYGYTF. The CDR3 DNA is TGTGCCTGGAGTGTACTATCAGGGTGGTATGGCTACACCTTC.

In this sample, this clonotype turned up many times. The J gene is TRBJ2-1, the V gene TRBV2; D may be TRBD2 (5 bases). Germline V gene data show CDR1 as SNHLY and CDR2 as FYNNEI. Trimming pared 8 bases from V and 2 bases from J, leaving 19 bases between. The CDR3 runs to 16 residues. CDR3 residues: CASASGLKLPYNEQFF. CDR3 DNA sequence: TGTGCCAGCGCCTCGGGGTTGAAGCTCCCCTACAATGAGCAGTTCTTC.